These 26 T cell receptor beta chains share one sample of origin, sequenced in a study of OX40 agonist ivuxolimab in advanced cancers. Only in-frame clones appear in the TCRdb table, and some are missing; sequencing was by immunoSEQ multiplex PCR. The top ten clones hold about 1.3% of a sample with 60,000 to 70,000 clones, about 90% of them seen once. Here the sequenced sample was CD4+ or CD8+ T cells sorted from blood, taken in a trial of the OX40 agonist ivuxolimab. These receptors were collected from an adult with an advanced solid tumor such as melanoma, head and neck, liver or kidney cancer.

The CDR3 nucleotides are TGTGCCAGCAGCACGACTAGCGGGAGGGTTACCTACAATGAGCAGTTCTTC. It translates to CASSTTSGRVTYNEQFF. The rearrangement links TRBV5-4 to TRBJ2-1; 14 bases are a match to TRBD2. This CDR3 is 17 amino acids long. V lost 4 bases to trimming and J lost 2 bases; unmatched junction nucleotides: 5. The germline CDR1 and CDR2 sequences are SGHNT and YYREEE (reference sequence).

This chain joins TRBV7-2 and TRBJ2-2, with 9 bases lining up with TRBD2. CDR3 size: 17 residues. Germline V gene lookup returns CDR1 SGHTA and CDR2 FQGNSA. V trimming: 6 bases; J trimming: 0 bases; junction bases outside the gene matches: 8. For the CDR3, the DNA is TGTGCCAGCAGATTTCAAGCGGGGGGCGCGAACACCGGGGAGCTGTTTTTT. It translates to CASRFQAGGANTGELFF. The full variable domain, its missing parts supplied by reference TRBV7-2 and TRBJ2-2, is GAGVSQSPSNKVTEKGKDVELRCDPISGHTALYWYRQSLGQGLEFLIYFQGNSAPDKSGLPSDRFSAERTGGSVSTLTIQRTQQEDSAVYLCASRFQAGGANTGELFFGEGSRLTVL.

The chain has TRBV6-6 and TRBJ2-6; no reliable D call. The ends were cut back, 7 bases at V and 0 bases at J, with 7 bases in the middle. The CDR3 spans 14 residues. CDR1 and CDR2 (germline): MNHNY, SVGAGI (reference sequence). CDR3 sequence (DNA): TGTGCCAGCAAGACACCCTCTGGGGCCAACGTCCTGACTTTC. Its protein is CASKTPSGANVLTF.

The chain is built from TRBV10-2 and TRBJ2-7; D remains ambiguous. The CDR3 totals 16 residues. CDR1 is WSHSY, CDR2 SAAADI, per germline. Trimming stripped 2 bases from V and 2 bases from J, with 16 bases between. The CDR3 spells CASSEPTGAGTYEQYF. DNA of the CDR3: TGCGCCAGCAGTGAGCCTACCGGAGCTGGGACCTACGAGCAGTACTTC.

This chain uses TRBV18 with TRBJ2-7; 8 nucleotides align to TRBD1. The CDR3 spans 14 residues. V was clipped by 3 bases and J by 6 bases; unmatched bases: 7. CDR1 is KGHSH and CDR2 is LQKENI in the germline V gene. The CDR3 here is CASSPSQGAVEQYF. The CDR3 DNA reads TGTGCCAGCTCACCGTCTCAGGGGGCGGTCGAGCAGTACTTC. The full variable domain, in which reference TRBV18 and TRBJ2-7 provide the parts outside the CDR3, is NAGVMQNPRHLVRRRGQEARLRCSPMKGHSHVYWYRQLPEEGLKFMVYLQKENIIDESGMPKERFSAEFPKEGPSILRIQQVVRGDSAAYFCASSPSQGAVEQYFGPGTRLTVT.

The chain employs TRBV12-5 and TRBJ1-1; D gene unclear. V was trimmed by 1 base and J by 4 bases, leaving 22 bases between them. The CDR3 extends over 18 amino acids. Germline CDR1 is LGHNT and CDR2 is FRNRAP. CDR3 loop: CASGLAGPGYDPATEAFF. The CDR3 DNA sequence: TGTGCTAGTGGTTTGGCCGGACCTGGGTATGACCCGGCCACTGAAGCTTTCTTT. Looking up the rest from reference TRBV12-5 and TRBJ1-1 gives the full variable domain: DARVTQTPRHKVTEMGQEVTMRCQPILGHNTVFWYRQTMMQGLELLAYFRNRAPLDDSGMPKDRFSAEMPDATLATLKIQPSEPRDSAVYFCASGLAGPGYDPATEAFFGQGTRLTVV.

The CDR3 sequence is CASSQDRARRQYF. As DNA, the CDR3 is TGTGCCAGCAGCCAGGACAGGGCACGGCGGCAGTACTTC. The chain uses TRBV5-4 and TRBJ2-7, with TRBD1 matching over 8 bases. The CDR3 consists of 13 residues. CDR1 is SGHNT, CDR2 YYREEE, per germline (reference sequence). Trimming removed 4 bases from V and 9 bases from J; junction bases left unmatched: 9.

The J gene is TRBJ1-5, the V gene TRBV28, with a possible D match to TRBD1 (5 bases). V lost 0 bases to trimming and J lost 4 bases, with 7 bases between them. The CDR3 totals 14 residues. Per germline, CDR1 MDHEN and CDR2 SYDVKM. DNA for the CDR3: TGTGCCAGCAGTTTATGGGGGGGGAATCAGCCCCAGCATTTT. This codes for CASSLWGGNQPQHF.

The chain carries TRBV20-1 and TRBJ2-3, with D tentatively TRBD2 (5 bases). The CDR3 length is 10 residues. V lost 3 bases, J lost 11 bases, and 9 bases lay in between. In germline, CDR1 is DFQATT, CDR2 SNEGSKA (reference sequence). This chain's CDR3 is CSARSEGQYF. The CDR3 DNA is TGCAGTGCTAGGTCCGAGGGGCAGTATTTT.

V usage is TRBV4-1 and J usage is TRBJ1-3; TRBD1 matches 9 bases. The CDR3 is 15 residues long. Germline CDR1 reads MGHRA; CDR2 reads YSYEKL. Losses at the gene ends were 4 bases for V and 5 bases for J; bases not matched to a gene: 6. For the CDR3, the DNA is TGCGCCAGCAGCCCAACAGGGGGCGGACGAAACACCATATATTTT. Encoded protein: CASSPTGGGRNTIYF.

This clone showed up just a few times. The chain couples TRBV19 to TRBJ2-2, with 9 bases aligning to TRBD2. J lost 5 bases, V lost 5 bases, and 6 bases had no gene match. The CDR3 totals 15 residues. The germline gives CDR1 LNHDA, CDR2 SQIVND (reference sequence). The CDR3 spells CASSGSGGKTGELFF. The CDR3 nucleotides are TGTGCCAGTAGTGGAAGCGGGGGGAAAACCGGGGAGCTGTTTTTT. Full variable domain (remainder filled in from reference TRBV19 and TRBJ2-2): DGGITQSPKYLFRKEGQNVTLSCEQNLNHDAMYWYRQDPGQGLRLIYYSQIVNDFQKGDIAEGYSVSREKKESFPLTVTSAQKNPTAFYLCASSGSGGKTGELFFGEGSRLTVL.

This clone came up once. V usage is TRBV27 and J usage is TRBJ1-5, with 10 positions matching TRBD1. Germline V gene lookup returns CDR1 MNHEY and CDR2 SMNVEV (reference sequence). J gave up 2 bases and V 4 bases, and 14 bases lay outside the gene matches. The CDR3 consists of 19 residues. CDR3 nucleotides: TGTGCCAGCAGTTCGGGGGGGACAGGGGTATGGAATCGCAATCAGCCCCAGCATTTT. It is translated as CASSSGGTGVWNRNQPQHF.

V usage is TRBV9 and J usage is TRBJ1-1; D call uncertain. Looked up from germline, CDR1 is SGDLS and CDR2 is YYNGEE. The length of the CDR3 is 14 residues. V dropped 5 bases and J dropped 1 base, with 12 bases sitting between them. Here the CDR3 reads CASSRREWNTEAFF. The CDR3 nucleotides are TGTGCCAGCAGTAGAAGGGAATGGAACACTGAAGCTTTCTTT.

The chain couples TRBV9 to TRBJ2-2, with D hard to call. The germline CDR1 and CDR2 sequences are SGDLS and YYNGEE. The V end lost 1 base, the J end lost 0 bases, and 10 bases lay between the germline ends. The CDR3 sequence is 16 residues long. The CDR3 loop is CASSVQGNANTGELFF. In DNA form, the CDR3 reads TGTGCCAGCAGCGTACAAGGTAACGCGAACACCGGGGAGCTGTTTTTT.

This chain links TRBV5-1 with TRBJ2-2; D gene ambiguous. CDR3 length: 15 residues. V lost 4 bases and J 2 bases, leaving 12 bases between the germline ends. The V gene's germline CDR1 is SGHRS and CDR2 YFSETQ. This CDR3 reads CASSPVGGNTGELFF. For the CDR3, the DNA is TGCGCCAGCAGCCCTGTAGGCGGTAACACCGGGGAGCTGTTTTTT.

The chain has TRBV5-4 and TRBJ1-2, with TRBD1 as a possible D gene (6 bases). V gave up 4 bases and J gave up 6 bases, with 13 bases separating them. The CDR3 runs 13 residues. Germline V gene lookup returns CDR1 SGHNT and CDR2 YYREEE (reference sequence). The CDR3 DNA reads as TGTGCCAGCAGCCAACAGGGAATTGATGGCTACACCTTC. Translation: CASSQQGIDGYTF.

This rearrangement joins TRBV5-5 to TRBJ1-4; the D is unclear. Germline V gene lookup returns CDR1 SGHKS and CDR2 YYEKEE (reference sequence). The CDR3 length is 17 residues. V lost 3 bases, J lost 0 bases, and 15 bases lay in between. The CDR3 sequence: CASSWREFIATNEKLFF. The CDR3 DNA reads as TGTGCCAGCAGCTGGAGGGAGTTTATTGCAACTAATGAAAAACTGTTTTTT.

V gene TRBV7-9 combines with J gene TRBJ1-1; the match to TRBD1 covers 7 bases. CDR3 length equals 17 residues. Trimming removed 0 bases from V and 1 base from J; junction bases left unmatched: 8. CDR1 SEHNR and CDR2 FQNEAQ come from the germline V gene (reference sequence). The CDR3 nucleotides are TGTGCCAGCAGCTTAGCGGGGGGAACAGGGGCGAACACTGAAGCTTTCTTT. Amino acids: CASSLAGGTGANTEAFF.

The gene calls are TRBV6-5 and TRBJ2-3, with D possibly being TRBD2 (6 bases). CDR1 MNHEY and CDR2 SVGAGI come from the germline V gene. Trimming took off 7 bases at V and 3 bases at J, with 11 bases between the two ends. The CDR3 has 13 residues. CDR3 in amino acids: CASKKGGTDTQYF. CDR3 DNA: TGTGCCAGCAAGAAGGGAGGTACAGATACGCAGTATTTT.

A note on this clone: Other DNA sequences from this sample encode an identical CDR3 as well. The V gene is TRBV5-6, the J gene TRBJ2-7, with D perhaps given as TRBD1 or TRBD2 (5 bases each). CDR1 and CDR2 from the germline V gene are SGHDT and YYEEEE. The length of the CDR3 is 14 residues. V shed 3 bases and J shed 3 bases, with 13 bases lying between them. The CDR3 DNA reads as TGTGCCAGCAGCTACCGGGACCCACTCTACGAGCAGTACTTC. Its translation is CASSYRDPLYEQYF.

V usage is TRBV7-9 and J usage is TRBJ2-5, with a weak D call TRBD1 (6 bases). The V end was cut by 5 bases, the J end by 0 bases, with 13 bases between. Germline V gene sequence: CDR1 SEHNR, CDR2 FQNEAQ (reference sequence). This CDR3 is 15 amino acids long. Here the CDR3 reads CASSPGDIDQETQYF. The CDR3 DNA sequence: TGTGCCAGCAGCCCCGGGGACATCGACCAAGAGACCCAGTACTTC.

V usage is TRBV29-1 and J usage is TRBJ2-7, with 7 bases that match TRBD2. With 3 bases clipped from V and 2 bases from J, the junction kept 7 bases outside the gene matches. The germline CDR1 and CDR2 sequences are SQVTM and ANQGSEA. This CDR3 region has 14 residues. CDR3 region: CSVEGGSGTYEQYF. Written as DNA, the CDR3 is TGCAGCGTTGAGGGCGGGAGTGGAACCTACGAGCAGTACTTC.

This chain joins TRBV11-2 and TRBJ1-5, with D tentatively TRBD1 (5 bases). The CDR3 sequence is 15 residues long. The germline V gene has CDR1 SGHAT and CDR2 FQNNGV. V was trimmed by 5 bases and J by 4 bases, leaving 15 bases between them. CDR3 sequence (DNA): TGTGCCAGCAGCCCAACCGCAGGGTCTAATCAGCCCCAGCATTTT. Amino acid sequence: CASSPTAGSNQPQHF. Filled out from reference TRBV11-2 and TRBJ1-5, the complete variable domain reads EAGVAQSPRYKIIEKRQSVAFWCNPISGHATLYWYQQILGQGPKLLIQFQNNGVVDDSQLPKDRFSAERLKGVDSTLKIQPAKLEDSAVYLCASSPTAGSNQPQHFGDGTRLSIL.

This sequence joins TRBV7-2 and TRBJ2-7; D call uncertain. Trimming removed 1 base from V and 2 bases from J, with 9 bases in between. The CDR3 length is 14 residues. The germline CDR1 and CDR2 sequences are SGHTA and FQGNSA. The CDR3 bases are TGTGCCAGCAGCTTAGATACCCGAACCTACGAGCAGTACTTC. Translation gives CASSLDTRTYEQYF.

The gene calls are TRBV14 and TRBJ2-7; 9 bases fit TRBD1. Trimming cost V 3 bases and J 6 bases; bases outside gene matches: 3. Germline CDR1 and CDR2: SGHDN and FVKESK. The CDR3 covers 13 residues. The CDR3 here is CASSQHRGREQYF. The CDR3 region has the DNA TGTGCCAGCAGCCAGCACAGGGGGCGCGAGCAGTACTTC.

The V gene is TRBV19, the J gene TRBJ1-4; D is unresolved. From germline, CDR1 is LNHDA and CDR2 SQIVND (reference sequence). Trimming removed 6 bases at V and 6 bases at J, with 17 bases between. This CDR3 is 15 amino acids long. The CDR3: CASSRDGTRDEKLFF. The CDR3 coding sequence is TGTGCCAGTAGCAGAGATGGAACCCGGGATGAAAAACTGTTTTTT.